These T cell receptor beta chains were read from a single sample in a study of T cell repertoires in cytomegalovirus infection. Antigen specificity for these receptors is unknown. TCRdb recomputed calls from the reads with MiXCR, one row per CDR3 protein. The repertoire holds about 830,000 distinct CDR3 sequences, with around a third as singletons. The sequencing used cultured CD8+ T cells from PBMCs, collected from culture after CMV antigen stimulation. The receptor source for this set is a human donor in good health (CMV status not recorded). Some clones in this sample may be carry-over from other donors' samples. Both conserved end residues are part of each CDR3. Size is stated for part of the rows, as once, few or many counts, or as a class when the clone is expanded.

clone size	J gene	V gene	CDR3 protein
.	TRBJ1-5	TRBV6-2/TRBV6-3	CASSSPDRNSNQPQHF
few	TRBJ2-5	TRBV7-8	CASSLVSWDTSSGTQYF
.	TRBJ2-5	TRBV4-1	CANSPPGGETQYF
few	TRBJ2-4	TRBV6-6	CASSYSEQRGPKNIQYF
.	TRBJ1-1	TRBV6-2/TRBV6-3	CASIRDTEHAEAFF
few	TRBJ2-3	TRBV24-1	CATSDRTSGASTDTQYF
.	TRBJ1-5	TRBV10-2	CASGYSVGNQPQHF
.	TRBJ2-1	TRBV28	CASSLPSDEQFF
.	TRBJ2-1	TRBV14	CASSQDRQGSYNEQFF
.	TRBJ2-4	TRBV4-2	CASSQEVGGSKNIQYF
many	TRBJ1-3	TRBV7-9	CASRPTGGGNTIYF
.	TRBJ2-7	TRBV19	CASSIRDTHYEQYF
.	TRBJ2-7	TRBV4-1	CASSPVPGTGEDEQYF
many	TRBJ1-1	TRBV7-6	CASSLVPAEAFF
many	TRBJ2-2	TRBV7-6	CASSLLSGEETGELFF
once	TRBJ1-5	TRBV6-6	CAGEWWGNKQPQHF
.	TRBJ2-7	TRBV12-3/TRBV12-4	CASSFAGLPSYEQYF
.	TRBJ2-1	TRBV9	CASSFSTYNEQFF
.	TRBJ2-3	TRBV7-2	CASSFRGVHTDTQYF
.	TRBJ1-6	TRBV23-1	CASSRAKLRGPDGYNSPLHF
.	TRBJ2-3	TRBV2	CATDLEGTQYF
.	TRBJ1-1	TRBV7-9	CASSPWINTEAFF
.	TRBJ1-2	TRBV7-8	CASSLKGQGGRDGYTF
.	TRBJ1-4	TRBV7-2	CASSRGGGAGEKLFF
.	TRBJ2-1	TRBV4-2	CASSQETSTYNEQFF
.	TRBJ1-5	TRBV7-8	CASSLAAGGGNQPQHF
many	TRBJ2-1	TRBV6-5	CASSYSGGGNEQFF
few	TRBJ1-2	TRBV6-1	CASVGGFGYTF
few	TRBJ1-1	TRBV27	CASSTGGYVAEAFF
.	TRBJ1-4	TRBV13	CASTASGSTNEKLFF
.	TRBJ2-1	TRBV24-1	CATRDGLDEQFF
few	TRBJ2-1	TRBV12-3/TRBV12-4	CASRLANEQFF
.	TRBJ1-4	TRBV4-1	CASSQVQGNEKLFF
.	TRBJ1-2	TRBV5-6	CASSFIFQGASGGGYTF
few	TRBJ2-3	TRBV7-9	CASEVTDTQYF
few	TRBJ2-2	TRBV6-2/TRBV6-3	CASRPGPGLSLGGELFF
.	TRBJ1-5	TRBV5-6	CASSRRGGQATNQPQHF